This passage covers 2 T cell receptor beta chains from one sample sequenced in a study of cytomegalovirus exposure and HLA in healthy donors. 13 Jbeta primers and 60 Vbeta primers were used for the PCR. The assay was immunoSEQ multiplex PCR, and TCRdb's table has in-frame clones only and misses some. This sample yields under 150,000 clones, of which 79% are seen a single time; 4% to 5.5% belongs to the top ten. The sequencing input was PBMCs. Every receptor here comes from a man younger than 45 in good health and CMV-seropositive.

The CDR3 here is CASRRGSGGQTQYF. The CDR3 DNA is TGTGCCAGCAGAAGGGGTAGCGGGGGACAGACCCAGTACTTC. The chain has TRBV6-5 and TRBJ2-5, with 9 bases identical to TRBD2. The length of the CDR3 is 14 residues. Germline V lookup: CDR1 MNHEY, CDR2 SVGAGI. The J segment lost 6 bases and the V segment lost 6 bases, leaving 8 bases of the junction unmatched.

The rearrangement joins TRBV7-6 to TRBJ2-5; 11 positions match TRBD1. Judging by the DNA end, TRBJ2-7 fits better; the J call may be wrong. Germline values: CDR1 SGHVS, CDR2 FNYEAQ. The CDR3 consists of 15 residues. This CDR3 is CASSRTGTGGYEQYF. CDR3 nucleotide sequence: TGTGCCAGCAGCCGGACCGGGACAGGGGGCTACGAGCAGTACTTC.